This TCR beta chain was profiled in a study of blood T cells in healthy people across ages. This CDR3 has 16 amino acids. The germline V gene encodes CDR1 SGDLS and CDR2 YYNGEE. V lost 0 bases and J lost 1; bases outside the gene matches: 5. A sample-barcoded 5' primer and a J-beta primer mix were used in a second PCR of about 6 to 11 cycles. TCRdb itself ran the 5' RACE reads through MiXCR, one entry per CDR3 protein. This table has some 1.4 million distinct CDR3 sequences, roughly 40% appearing once. The specimen sequenced was blood. The sequence derives from a woman between 18 and 29 years old in good health. V usage is TRBV9 and J usage is TRBJ2-3; 7 bases align to TRBD2. CDR3: CASSVGLARRTDTQYF. In DNA form, the CDR3 reads TGTGCCAGCAGCGTAGGACTAGCACGCCGCACAGATACGCAGTATTTT.